The following is a TCR beta chain sequence with its context. Antigen specificity is unknown. The sample is drawn from a study of beta chain features in type 1 diabetes. Findings and caveats of the study: Equally in patients and controls, shorter templates might have been favored by PCR. TCRB CDR3s from Type 1 diabetes patients were moderately but significantly shorter in all four CD4+ subsets.

The investigators reverse transcribed all of the isolated RNA, so they sequenced expressed TCRB transcripts. TCRdb's table, derived via immunoSEQ multiplex PCR, lists solely in-frame clones and lacks some. The sample shows 150,000 or so clones, 7% to 10% of them seen only once. This CDR3 is built from 13 residues. Trimming took 7 bases from V and 6 from J; bases not matched to a gene: 7. The germline V gene encodes CDR1 SQVTM and CDR2 ANQGSEA. Donors underwent one heparinised blood draw, around 100 mL on average. A sort by CD45RO/CCR7/CD25/CD127/CD95/CD27 yielded CD4+ naive, central memory, regulatory and stem cell-like memory cells.

This receptor was taken from a man in his late teens or twenties in good health. The chain combines TRBV29-1 with TRBJ2-1, with 9 nucleotides matching TRBD1. The material sequenced was central memory CD4+ T cells from blood. The CDR3 sequence is CSGPLTGGNEQFF. The CDR3 nucleotides read TGCAGCGGCCCGCTGACAGGGGGCAATGAGCAGTTCTTC.